A single sample gave rise to the 2 T cell receptor beta chains below, sequenced in a study of healthy donors' naive CD4 and CD8 T cells. A linear amplification protocol produced the TCR libraries from around 500 ng of total RNA. TCRdb reprocessed the reads via MiXCR and lists one record per CDR3 protein. The sample carries approximately 180,000 distinct CDR3 sequences, about 74% recorded once. The sequencing sample was made of naive CD4+ and CD8+ T cells sorted from blood, pooled from several donors. These receptor sequences come from a pool of human donors in good health; the sample pools cells from several healthy donors.

The chain links TRBV29-1 to TRBJ2-3, with 9 bases that match TRBD1. Germline CDR1 and CDR2: SQVTM and ANQGSEA. The V segment lost 0 bases and the J segment 3 bases; nucleotides outside the gene matches: 7. The length of the CDR3 is 16 residues. This CDR3 reads CSVEDSRTGATDTQYF. The CDR3 bases are TGCAGCGTTGAAGATAGCCGGACAGGGGCTACAGATACGCAGTATTTT.

This clonotype showed up just a few times. The CDR3 region has the DNA TGTGCCTGGAGTGTCTATGGGTACTATGGCTACACCTTC. This sequence encodes CAWSVYGYYGYTF. The chain links TRBV30 to TRBJ1-2; D gene unclear. Per germline, CDR1 GTSNPN and CDR2 SVGIG (reference sequence). This CDR3 spans 13 amino acids. Trimming cost V 0 bases and J 3 bases, with 8 bases left between them.